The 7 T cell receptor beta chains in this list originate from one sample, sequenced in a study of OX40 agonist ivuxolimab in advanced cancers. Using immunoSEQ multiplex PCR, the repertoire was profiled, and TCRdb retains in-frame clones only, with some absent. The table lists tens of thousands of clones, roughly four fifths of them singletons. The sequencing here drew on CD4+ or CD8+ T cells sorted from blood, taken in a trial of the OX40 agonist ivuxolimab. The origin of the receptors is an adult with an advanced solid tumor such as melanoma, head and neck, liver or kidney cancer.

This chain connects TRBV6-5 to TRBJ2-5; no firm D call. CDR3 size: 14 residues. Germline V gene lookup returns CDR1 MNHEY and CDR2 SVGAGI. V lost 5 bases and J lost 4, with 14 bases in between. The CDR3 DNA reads TGTGCCAGCAGTCGTCAGGAGCTTTTAGAGACCCAGTACTTC. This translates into CASSRQELLETQYF.

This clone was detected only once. CDR3 amino acids: CASSLSLGRLSYEQYF. For the CDR3, the DNA is TGTGCCAGCAGTTTGTCGTTGGGAAGATTATCCTACGAGCAGTACTTC. This chain connects TRBV6-5 to TRBJ2-7; D remains unclear. Germline loops: CDR1 MNHEY, CDR2 SVGAGI. Trimming left V 4 bases short and J 1 base short, with 17 bases between. The CDR3 runs 16 residues.

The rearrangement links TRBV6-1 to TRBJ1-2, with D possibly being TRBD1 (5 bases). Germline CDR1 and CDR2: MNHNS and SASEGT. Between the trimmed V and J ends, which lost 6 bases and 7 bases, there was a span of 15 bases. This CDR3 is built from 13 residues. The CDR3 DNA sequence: TGTGCCAGCAGGCGGGGCGAAGGTAGTGGCTACACCTTC. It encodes CASRRGEGSGYTF.

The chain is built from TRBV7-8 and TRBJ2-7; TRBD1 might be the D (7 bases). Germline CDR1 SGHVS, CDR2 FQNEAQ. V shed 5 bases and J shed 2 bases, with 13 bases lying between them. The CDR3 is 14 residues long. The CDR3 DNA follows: TGTGCCAGCAGCCCGACAGGGACTCCCTACGAGCAGTACTTC. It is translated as CASSPTGTPYEQYF.

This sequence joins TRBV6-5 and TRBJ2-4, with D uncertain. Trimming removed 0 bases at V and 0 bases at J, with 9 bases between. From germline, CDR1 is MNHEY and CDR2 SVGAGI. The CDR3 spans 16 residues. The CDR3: CASSYSGRLAKNIQYF. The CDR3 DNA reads TGTGCCAGCAGTTACTCTGGCCGACTAGCCAAAAACATTCAGTACTTC.

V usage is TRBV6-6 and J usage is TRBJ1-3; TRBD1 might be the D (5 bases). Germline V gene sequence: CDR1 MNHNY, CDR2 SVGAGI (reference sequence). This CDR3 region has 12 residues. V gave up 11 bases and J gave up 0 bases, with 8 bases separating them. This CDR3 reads CAVRDSGNTIYF. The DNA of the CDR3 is TGTGCCGTCAGGGACTCTGGAAACACCATATATTTT.

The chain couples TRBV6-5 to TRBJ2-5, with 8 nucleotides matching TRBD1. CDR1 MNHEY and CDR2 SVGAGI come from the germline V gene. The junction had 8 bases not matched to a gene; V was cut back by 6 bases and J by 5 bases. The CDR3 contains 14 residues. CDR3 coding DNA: TGTGCCAGCAGAAGAACAGGGGGAGAGGAGACCCAGTACTTC. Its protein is CASRRTGGEETQYF.